The following is a T cell receptor (beta chain) sequence with its context. Source study methods: Amplified reference gene primers provided the basis for estimating nucleated cell counts. Clones were read by immunoSEQ multiplex PCR, and TCRdb kept only the in-frame ones, dropping some. The V and J calls and clone size were taken over from that table, and D and trimming were inferred from the DNA. The sample consists of tens of thousands of clones, less than 85% of them appearing once. This CDR3 spans 14 amino acids. The germline V gene has CDR1 LGHDT and CDR2 YNNKEL (reference sequence). V was clipped by 4 bases and J by 6 bases, with 12 bases between them. These data come from a study of blood T cell repertoires in COVID-19. Study in general: Donors in the United States, Italy and Spain gave samples during acute or convalescent COVID-19. PBMCs, B-cell-depleted T cells, or T cells provided the cDNA or gDNA that made up the material.

J is TRBJ2-2 and V is TRBV3-1 (or the pseudogene TRBV3-2), with TRBD2 as a possible D gene (5 bases). Sequencing input: peripheral blood. This clonotype originated in a human donor in a cohort sampled during active COVID-19. CDR3: CASSLGEHAGELFF. The CDR3 DNA follows: TGTGCCAGCAGCCTTGGGGAGCACGCCGGGGAGCTGTTTTTT.